This T cell receptor (beta chain) was captured by sequencing in a study of CD8 T cells in ankylosing spondylitis. Construction of TCR beta libraries was performed using quantitative 5'-RACE with molecular barcodes. TCRdb reanalysed the 5' RACE reads using MiXCR and keeps one entry per CDR3 protein. The sample consists of fewer than 550,000 distinct CDR3 sequences, roughly 5.2% of them appearing once. Notes on the study in general: Made up of 7 to 9 highly homologous variants, a TCR beta motif appeared characteristic of ankylosing spondylitis blood. A number of the motif variants had already been described in reactive arthritis synovial fluid and blood.

The CDR3 contains 20 residues. CDR1 SGDLS and CDR2 YYNGEE come from the germline V gene. The trim removed 3 bases at V and 0 bases at J, leaving 18 bases unmatched. This clonotype was seen ten or more times. The antigen is not known. The specimen sequenced was blood, either unsorted or a sorted T cell fraction (not recorded which). The chain couples TRBV9 to TRBJ2-1; 7 bases are shared with TRBD2. This receptor was obtained from a male donor with ankylosing spondylitis. The CDR3 region is CASSAPPASSGTYSYNEQFF. CDR3 bases: TGTGCCAGCAGCGCGCCGCCCGCATCGAGCGGGACCTACTCCTACAATGAGCAGTTCTTC.